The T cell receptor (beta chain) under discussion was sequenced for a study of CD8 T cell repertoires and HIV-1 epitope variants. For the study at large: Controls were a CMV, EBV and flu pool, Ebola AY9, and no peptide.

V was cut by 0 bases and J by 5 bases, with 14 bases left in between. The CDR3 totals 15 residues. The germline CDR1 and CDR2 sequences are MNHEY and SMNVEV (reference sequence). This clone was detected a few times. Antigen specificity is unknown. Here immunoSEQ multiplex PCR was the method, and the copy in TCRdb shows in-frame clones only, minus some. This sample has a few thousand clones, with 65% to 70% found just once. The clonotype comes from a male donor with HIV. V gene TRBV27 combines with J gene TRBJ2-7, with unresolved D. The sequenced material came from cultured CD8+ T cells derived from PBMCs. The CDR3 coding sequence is TGTGCCAGCAGTTTATCGTTCGGTATAATGAACGAGCAGTACTTC. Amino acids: CASSLSFGIMNEQYF.